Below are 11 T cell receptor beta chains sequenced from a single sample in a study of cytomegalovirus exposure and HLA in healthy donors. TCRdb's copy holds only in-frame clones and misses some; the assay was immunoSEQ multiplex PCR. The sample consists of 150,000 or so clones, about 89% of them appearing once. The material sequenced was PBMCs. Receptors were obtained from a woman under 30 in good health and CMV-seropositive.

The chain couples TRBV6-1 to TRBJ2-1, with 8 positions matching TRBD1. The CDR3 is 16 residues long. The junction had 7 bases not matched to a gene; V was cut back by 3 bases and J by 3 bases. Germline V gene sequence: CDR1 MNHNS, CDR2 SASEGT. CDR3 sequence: CASSDQTGVSYNEQFF. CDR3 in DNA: TGTGCCAGCAGTGACCAGACAGGGGTAAGCTACAATGAGCAGTTCTTC.

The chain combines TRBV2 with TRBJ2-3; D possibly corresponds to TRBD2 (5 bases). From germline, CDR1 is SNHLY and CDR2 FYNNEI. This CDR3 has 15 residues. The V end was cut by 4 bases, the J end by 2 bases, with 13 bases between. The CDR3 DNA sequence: TGTGCCAGCAGTGGGGAACGGACTCACACAGATACGCAGTATTTT. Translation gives CASSGERTHTDTQYF.

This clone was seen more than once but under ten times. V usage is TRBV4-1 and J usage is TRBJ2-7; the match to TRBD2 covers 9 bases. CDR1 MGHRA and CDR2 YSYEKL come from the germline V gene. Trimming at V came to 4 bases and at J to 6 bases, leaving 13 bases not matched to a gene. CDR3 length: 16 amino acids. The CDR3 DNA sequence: TGCGCCAGCAGCCCCGAGGGACTAGCCTCCTCCCTCGAGCAGTACTTC. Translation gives CASSPEGLASSLEQYF.

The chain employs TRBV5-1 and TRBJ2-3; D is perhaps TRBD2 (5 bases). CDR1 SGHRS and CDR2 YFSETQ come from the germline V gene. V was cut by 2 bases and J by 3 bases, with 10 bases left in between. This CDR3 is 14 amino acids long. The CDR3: CASSFFRGTDTQYF. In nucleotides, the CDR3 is TGCGCCAGCAGCTTTTTTCGGGGAACAGATACGCAGTATTTT.

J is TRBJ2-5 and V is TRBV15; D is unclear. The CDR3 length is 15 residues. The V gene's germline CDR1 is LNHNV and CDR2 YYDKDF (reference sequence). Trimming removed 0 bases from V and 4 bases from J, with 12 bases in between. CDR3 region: CATSRDRGRRETQYF. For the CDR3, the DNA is TGTGCCACCAGCAGAGATCGCGGAAGAAGAGAGACCCAGTACTTC.

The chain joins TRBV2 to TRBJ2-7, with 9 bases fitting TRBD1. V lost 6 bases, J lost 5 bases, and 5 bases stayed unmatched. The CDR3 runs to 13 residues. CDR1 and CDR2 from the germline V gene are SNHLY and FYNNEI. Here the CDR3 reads CASRGQGHHEQYF. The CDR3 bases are TGTGCCAGCAGAGGACAGGGGCATCACGAGCAGTACTTC.

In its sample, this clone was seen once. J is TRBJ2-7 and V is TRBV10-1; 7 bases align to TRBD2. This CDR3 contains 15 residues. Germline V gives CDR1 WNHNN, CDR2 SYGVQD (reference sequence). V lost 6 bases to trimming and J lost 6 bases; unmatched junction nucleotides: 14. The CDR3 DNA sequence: TGCGCCAGCAGCCACCGGGGGAGCGGGACTTCCGAGCAGTACTTC. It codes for CASSHRGSGTSEQYF.

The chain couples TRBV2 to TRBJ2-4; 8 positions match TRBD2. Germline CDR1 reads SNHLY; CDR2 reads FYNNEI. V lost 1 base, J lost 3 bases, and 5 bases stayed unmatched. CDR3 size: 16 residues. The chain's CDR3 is CASSEGTGGIKNIQYF. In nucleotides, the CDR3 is TGTGCCAGCAGTGAAGGAACGGGAGGGATCAAAAACATTCAGTACTTC.

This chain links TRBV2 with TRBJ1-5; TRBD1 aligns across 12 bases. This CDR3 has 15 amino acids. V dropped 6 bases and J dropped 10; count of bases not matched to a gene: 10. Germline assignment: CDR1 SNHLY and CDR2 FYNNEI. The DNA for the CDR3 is TGTGCCAGCAGGGAACGTTTGGGACAGGGGGCCCCCCAGCATTTT. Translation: CASRERLGQGAPQHF.

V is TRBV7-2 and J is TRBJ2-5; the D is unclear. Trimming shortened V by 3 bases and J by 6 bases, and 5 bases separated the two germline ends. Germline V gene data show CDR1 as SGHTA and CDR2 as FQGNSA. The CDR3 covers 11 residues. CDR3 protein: CASSFLQTQYF. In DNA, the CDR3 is TGTGCCAGCAGCTTCCTTCAGACCCAGTACTTC.

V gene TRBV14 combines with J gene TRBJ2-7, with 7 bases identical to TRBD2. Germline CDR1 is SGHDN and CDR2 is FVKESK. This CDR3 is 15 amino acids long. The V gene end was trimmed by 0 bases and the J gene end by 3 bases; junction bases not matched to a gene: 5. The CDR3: CASSQDQAGIYEQYF. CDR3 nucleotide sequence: TGTGCCAGCAGCCAAGATCAAGCGGGAATCTACGAGCAGTACTTC.